There are a few counts of the clone carrying this TCR beta chain. Its cognate antigen is unknown. These data come from a study of post-analysis software for immune sequencing data. Study observations and caveats: Among roughly five TRBV segments more frequent in patients than controls were TRBV5-6, TRBV5-1 and TRBV20-1. Controls significantly exceeded multiple sclerosis patients in normalized Chao1 diversity.

CDR3 length equals 17 residues. V lost 4 bases and J lost 0; bases outside the gene matches: 2. Unique-molecular-identifier-tagged TCR beta cDNA libraries were used. TCRdb itself ran the PCR reads through MiXCR, one entry per CDR3 protein. The table has some 800,000 distinct CDR3 sequences, around 46% seen once. The sequence was collected from a girl between 5 and 17 years old with multiple sclerosis. Material: blood. This chain connects TRBV12-3 or TRBV12-4 to TRBJ2-3, with TRBD2 identical over 15 bases. The CDR3 spells CASSWGLAGGSTDTQYF. For the CDR3, the DNA is TGTGCCAGCAGTTGGGGACTAGCGGGAGGAAGCACAGATACGCAGTATTTT.